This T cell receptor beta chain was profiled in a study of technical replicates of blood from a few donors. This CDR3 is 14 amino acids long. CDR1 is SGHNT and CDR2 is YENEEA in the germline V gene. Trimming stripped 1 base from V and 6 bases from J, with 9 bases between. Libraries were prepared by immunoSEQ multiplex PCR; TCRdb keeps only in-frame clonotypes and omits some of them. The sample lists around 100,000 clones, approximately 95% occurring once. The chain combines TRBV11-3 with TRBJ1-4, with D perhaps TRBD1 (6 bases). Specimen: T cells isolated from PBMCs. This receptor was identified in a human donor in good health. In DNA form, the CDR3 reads TGTGCCAGCAGCTTAGCAGGGGTCGATGAAAAACTGTTTTTT. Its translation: CASSLAGVDEKLFF.